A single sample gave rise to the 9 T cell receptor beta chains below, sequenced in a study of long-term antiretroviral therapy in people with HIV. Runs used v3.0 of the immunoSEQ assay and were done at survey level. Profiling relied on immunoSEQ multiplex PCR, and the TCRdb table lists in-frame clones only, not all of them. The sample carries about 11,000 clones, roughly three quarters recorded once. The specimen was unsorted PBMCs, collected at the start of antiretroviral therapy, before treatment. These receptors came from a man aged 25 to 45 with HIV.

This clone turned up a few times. This chain's CDR3 is CASSPGGGWNTGELFF. Written as DNA, the CDR3 is TGTGCCAGCAGTCCAGGAGGGGGATGGAACACCGGGGAGCTGTTTTTT. This chain joins TRBV9 and TRBJ2-2; D possibly uses TRBD1 or TRBD2 (6 bases each). V lost 5 bases and J 1 base, leaving 15 bases between the germline ends. Per germline, CDR1 SGDLS and CDR2 YYNGEE. This CDR3 comprises 16 residues.

The CDR3 nucleotides are TGTGCCAGCAGCTTGTCACGGGGGAACACTGAAGCTTTCTTT. Translated: CASSLSRGNTEAFF. This chain uses TRBV5-4 with TRBJ1-1; D unclear. Germline CDR1 SGHNT, CDR2 YYREEE (reference sequence). The CDR3 runs to 14 residues. Trimming cost V 1 base and J 1 base, with 8 bases left between them. Based on the CDR3 plus reference TRBV5-4 and TRBJ1-1, the full variable domain is ETGVTQSPTHLIKTRGQQVTLRCSSQSGHNTVSWYQQALGQGPQFIFQYYREEENGRGNFPPRFSGLQFPNYSSELNVNALELDDSALYLCASSLSRGNTEAFFGQGTRLTVV.

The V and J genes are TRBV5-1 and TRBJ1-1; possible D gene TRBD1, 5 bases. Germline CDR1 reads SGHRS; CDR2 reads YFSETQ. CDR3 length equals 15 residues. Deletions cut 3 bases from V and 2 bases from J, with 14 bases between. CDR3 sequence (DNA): TGCGCCAGCAGCTCAGCCCAGGGACTCAACACTGAAGCTTTCTTT. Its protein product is CASSSAQGLNTEAFF.

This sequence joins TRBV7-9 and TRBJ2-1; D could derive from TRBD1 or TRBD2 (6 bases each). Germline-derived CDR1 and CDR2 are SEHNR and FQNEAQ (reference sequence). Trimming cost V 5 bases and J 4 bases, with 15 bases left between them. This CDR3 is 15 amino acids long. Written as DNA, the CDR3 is TGTGCCAGCAGCACTTTCGGGGGCGAATACAATGAGCAGTTCTTC. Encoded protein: CASSTFGGEYNEQFF.

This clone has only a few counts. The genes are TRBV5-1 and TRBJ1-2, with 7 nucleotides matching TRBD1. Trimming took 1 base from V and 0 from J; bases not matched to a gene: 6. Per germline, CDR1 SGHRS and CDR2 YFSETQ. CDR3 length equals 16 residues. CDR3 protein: CASSLMTTGPNYGYTF. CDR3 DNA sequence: TGCGCCAGCAGCTTGATGACGACAGGGCCTAACTATGGCTACACCTTC.

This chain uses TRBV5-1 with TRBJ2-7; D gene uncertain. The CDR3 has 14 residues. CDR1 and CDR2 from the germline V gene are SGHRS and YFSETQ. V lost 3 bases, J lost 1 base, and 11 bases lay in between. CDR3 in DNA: TGCGCCAGCAGCTGGTCCGATGGATCCTACGAGCAGTACTTC. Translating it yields CASSWSDGSYEQYF.

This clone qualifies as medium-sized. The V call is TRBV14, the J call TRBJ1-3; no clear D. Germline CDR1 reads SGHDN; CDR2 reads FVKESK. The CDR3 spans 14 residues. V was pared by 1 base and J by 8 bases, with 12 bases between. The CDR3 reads CASSQVQYGDTIYF. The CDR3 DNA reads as TGTGCCAGCAGCCAAGTTCAGTACGGCGACACCATATATTTT.

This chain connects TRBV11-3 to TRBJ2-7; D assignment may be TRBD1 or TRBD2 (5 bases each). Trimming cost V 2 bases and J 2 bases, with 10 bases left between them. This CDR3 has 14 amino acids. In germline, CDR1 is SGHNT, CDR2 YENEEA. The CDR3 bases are TGTGCCAGCAGCTTAACCGGGGCCACCTACGAGCAGTACTTC. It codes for CASSLTGATYEQYF. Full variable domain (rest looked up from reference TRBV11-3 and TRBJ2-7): EAGVVQSPRYKIIEKKQPVAFWCNPISGHNTLYWYLQNLGQGPELLIRYENEEAVDDSQLPKDRFSAERLKGVDSTLKIQPAELGDSAVYLCASSLTGATYEQYFGPGTRLTVT.

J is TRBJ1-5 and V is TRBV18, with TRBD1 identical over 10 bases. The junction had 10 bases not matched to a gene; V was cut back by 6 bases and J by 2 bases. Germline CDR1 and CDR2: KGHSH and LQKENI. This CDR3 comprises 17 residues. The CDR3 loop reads CASSQTGGAGGNQPQHF. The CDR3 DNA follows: TGTGCCAGCTCTCAGACAGGGGGCGCAGGTGGCAATCAGCCCCAGCATTTT.